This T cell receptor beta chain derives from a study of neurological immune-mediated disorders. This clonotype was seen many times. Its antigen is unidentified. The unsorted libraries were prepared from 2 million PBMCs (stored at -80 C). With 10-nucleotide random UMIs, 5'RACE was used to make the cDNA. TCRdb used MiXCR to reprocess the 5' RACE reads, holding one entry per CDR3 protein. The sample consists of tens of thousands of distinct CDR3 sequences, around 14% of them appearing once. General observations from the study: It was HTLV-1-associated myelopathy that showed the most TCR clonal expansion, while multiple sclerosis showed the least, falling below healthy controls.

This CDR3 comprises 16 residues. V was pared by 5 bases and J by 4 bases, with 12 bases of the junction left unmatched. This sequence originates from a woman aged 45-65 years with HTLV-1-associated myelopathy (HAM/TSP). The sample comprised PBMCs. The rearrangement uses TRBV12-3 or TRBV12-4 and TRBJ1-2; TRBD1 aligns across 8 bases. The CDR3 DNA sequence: TGTGCCAGCAGTCTTTTTGGGACAGGCGGGGCCTATGGCTACACCTTC. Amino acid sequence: CASSLFGTGGAYGYTF.